One sample yielded the 20 T cell receptor beta chains listed below, sequenced in a study of T cell repertoires in cytomegalovirus infection. A single record per CDR3 protein comes from TCRdb applying MiXCR to the reads. The table records around 900,000 distinct CDR3 sequences, around 30% of them present only once. The antigens these receptors bind are not known. This specimen was cultured CD8+ T cells from PBMCs, taken from culture after CMV antigen stimulation. These receptors originate from a human donor in good health (CMV status not recorded). Some clones in this sample may be carry-over from other donors' samples.

This clonotype was recorded many times. V usage is TRBV7-6 and J usage is TRBJ1-1; D might be TRBD1 (6 bases). The CDR3 spans 15 residues. V lost 5 bases to trimming and J lost 3 bases, with 16 bases between them. CDR1 is SGHVS and CDR2 is FNYEAQ in the germline V gene. CDR3 loop: CASSLRTGAYTEAFF. In DNA form, the CDR3 reads TGTGCCAGCAGCCTCCGGACGGGGGCGTACACTGAAGCTTTCTTT.

The chain employs TRBV7-9 and TRBJ2-7; TRBD1 might be the D (6 bases). The ends were cut back, 4 bases at V and 2 bases at J, with 15 bases in the middle. The CDR3 length is 15 residues. Germline CDR1 SEHNR, CDR2 FQNEAQ (reference sequence). The CDR3 loop reads CASSSQGPFPYEQYF. CDR3 DNA sequence: TGTGCCAGCAGCTCACAGGGACCGTTTCCCTACGAGCAGTACTTC. The full variable domain, completed using reference TRBV7-9 and TRBJ2-7, is DTGVSQNPRHKITKRGQNVTFRCDPISEHNRLYWYRQTLGQGPEFLTYFQNEAQLEKSRLLSDRFSAERPKGSFSTLEIQRTEQGDSAMYLCASSSQGPFPYEQYFGPGTRLTVT.

V usage is TRBV27 and J usage is TRBJ2-1, with D possibly being TRBD1 or TRBD2 (6 bases each). The length of the CDR3 is 14 residues. Germline V gene data show CDR1 as MNHEY and CDR2 as SMNVEV (reference sequence). Trimming removed 7 bases from V and 3 bases from J, with 13 bases in between. The CDR3 nucleotides read TGTGCCAGCAAACTGGGGGGCCGCTACAATGAGCAGTTCTTC. Amino acid sequence: CASKLGGRYNEQFF.

This clonotype has more than one count but fewer than ten. The chain links TRBV9 to TRBJ2-5, with 7 bases aligning to TRBD1. Germline values: CDR1 SGDLS, CDR2 YYNGEE. V was pared by 0 bases and J by 3 bases, with 5 bases of the junction left unmatched. This CDR3 is built from 15 residues. CDR3 sequence (DNA): TGTGCCAGCAGCGTAGCCGGGACAGCGAAAGAGACCCAGTACTTC. It encodes CASSVAGTAKETQYF.

This clonotype was picked up a small number of times. The rearrangement uses TRBV5-1 and TRBJ2-4; 9 nucleotides agree with TRBD1. The trim removed 4 bases at V and 9 bases at J, leaving 11 bases unmatched. CDR3 length: 15 residues. Germline CDR1 SGHRS, CDR2 YFSETQ. CDR3 in amino acids: CASSVGTGMSRIQYF. CDR3 bases: TGCGCCAGCAGCGTCGGGACAGGGATGTCGCGCATTCAGTACTTC.

The chain is built from TRBV6-6 and TRBJ2-2, with 12 bases that match TRBD2. The CDR3 covers 18 residues. With V trimmed by 5 bases and J by 3 bases, 10 bases remained unmatched. Germline V CDR1 and CDR2: MNHNY, SVGAGI (reference sequence). CDR3 sequence: CASSALAGGPGDTGELFF. DNA for the CDR3: TGTGCCAGCAGTGCCCTAGCGGGGGGGCCCGGGGACACCGGGGAGCTGTTTTTT.

The chain recombines TRBV27 with TRBJ1-3; TRBD1 matches 8 bases. With V trimmed by 2 bases and J by 1 base, 7 bases remained unmatched. Germline V gives CDR1 MNHEY, CDR2 SMNVEV (reference sequence). CDR3 length: 17 amino acids. CDR3 protein: CASSLGGGQGSGNTIYF. In DNA, the CDR3 is TGTGCCAGCAGTTTAGGGGGCGGACAGGGTTCTGGAAACACCATATATTTT.

V gene TRBV6-2 or TRBV6-3 combines with J gene TRBJ2-7, with D maybe TRBD1 (5 bases). V was pared by 2 bases and J by 0 bases, with 11 bases between. CDR1 and CDR2 from the germline V gene are MNHEY and SVGEGT. The CDR3 sequence is 15 residues long. CDR3 loop: CASSYEQVGSYEQYF. In DNA, the CDR3 is TGTGCCAGCAGTTACGAACAGGTGGGCTCCTACGAGCAGTACTTC.

With respect to this clonotype: A read error may be the cause here, since a much bigger clone is one base away. The chain is built from TRBV7-9 and TRBJ2-7; 9 nucleotides line up with TRBD2. This CDR3 contains 16 residues. The ends lost 10 bases at V and 3 bases at J; junction bases unmatched: 16. The V gene's germline CDR1 is SEHNR and CDR2 FQNEAQ (reference sequence). CDR3 coding DNA: TGTGCCAACACCCTCTTTCCGGGACTAGCCAACTACGAGCAGTACTTC. Encoded protein: CANTLFPGLANYEQYF.

The chain uses TRBV10-3 and TRBJ1-3; D unresolved. The germline CDR1 and CDR2 sequences are ENHRY and SYGVKD. This CDR3 region has 14 residues. The V and J ends lost 0 bases and 6 bases respectively, with 9 bases between them. The CDR3 nucleotides read TGTGCCATCAGTGAGTCAACCGGCCCAAACACCATATATTTT. Its translation: CAISESTGPNTIYF.

The V gene is TRBV27, the J gene TRBJ1-2; 7 bases map to TRBD1. V shed 0 bases, J shed 5 bases, and the junction held 12 bases outside the gene matches. In germline, CDR1 is MNHEY, CDR2 SMNVEV (reference sequence). There are 17 residues in the CDR3. The CDR3 DNA is TGTGCCAGCAGTTTATCGACAGGGCCAAGAAGAAGATATGGCTACACCTTC. This sequence encodes CASSLSTGPRRRYGYTF.

For this clonotype: Since a much larger clone is just one base distant, this may be a read error. The J gene is TRBJ2-5, the V gene TRBV7-8, with D possibly called TRBD1 or TRBD2 (5 bases each). CDR3 length: 16 residues. From germline, CDR1 is SGHVS and CDR2 FQNEAQ. Trimming shortened V by 2 bases and J by 7 bases, and 20 bases separated the two germline ends. CDR3 DNA: TGTGCCAGCAGCTTACGGTCTGTGGGGACCCTATCGACCCAGTACTTC. This encodes CASSLRSVGTLSTQYF.

This clonotype was picked up a small number of times. This rearrangement joins TRBV29-1 to TRBJ2-5; a possible D gene is TRBD1 (6 bases). CDR1 is SQVTM and CDR2 is ANQGSEA in the germline V gene. The CDR3 runs 13 residues. V was pared by 8 bases and J by 5 bases, with 18 bases between. This CDR3 reads CSLSQGPGETQYF. The CDR3 DNA reads TGCAGCTTATCCCAGGGGCCTGGGGAGACCCAGTACTTC.

This clonotype was seen more than once but under ten times. In DNA form, the CDR3 reads TGCGCCAGCAGTTTGAGGGCCCTCCCTCAAGAGACCCAGTACTTC. Its protein is CASSLRALPQETQYF. The chain has TRBV5-1 and TRBJ2-5; the D gene is possibly TRBD2 (5 bases). Germline V gene data show CDR1 as SGHRS and CDR2 as YFSETQ. Trimming took 5 bases from V and 2 from J, leaving 16 bases between them. The CDR3 spans 15 residues.

The genes are TRBV2 and TRBJ2-1; TRBD2 is a possible D gene (5 bases). V was pared by 3 bases and J by 9 bases, with 15 bases between. The length of the CDR3 is 14 residues. Germline assignment: CDR1 SNHLY and CDR2 FYNNEI. CDR3 in DNA: TGTGCCAGCAGTGAGGACTCGTCGGTTACTGAGCAGTTCTTC. Encoded protein: CASSEDSSVTEQFF.

This chain joins TRBV10-3 and TRBJ2-3, with D unresolved. The CDR3 totals 16 residues. Germline V lookup: CDR1 ENHRY, CDR2 SYGVKD. V was clipped by 0 bases and J by 2 bases, with 12 bases between them. Written as DNA, the CDR3 is TGTGCCATCAGTGAGTCGTCCCTTGCCCTCACAGATACGCAGTATTTT. This encodes CAISESSLALTDTQYF.

The chain uses TRBV6-4 and TRBJ1-6; D unresolved. Trimming took 4 bases from V and 7 from J, leaving 8 bases between them. Germline lookup yields CDR1 MRHNA and CDR2 SNTAGT. The CDR3 length is 13 residues. The CDR3 region is CASSGGGNSPLHF. CDR3 DNA sequence: TGTGCCAGCAGTGGGGGAGGGAATTCACCCCTCCACTTT.

The CDR3 nucleotides are TGTGCCATCAGTAAGAGGGGCTATGGCTACACCTTC. It is translated as CAISKRGYGYTF. The rearrangement links TRBV10-3 to TRBJ1-2, with D perhaps TRBD1 (5 bases). V lost 5 bases to trimming and J lost 4 bases, with 8 bases between them. This CDR3 has 12 amino acids. Per the germline V gene, CDR1 is ENHRY and CDR2 is SYGVKD.

This clonotype showed up just a few times. The gene calls are TRBV6-6 and TRBJ1-1; D is undetermined. The V gene's germline CDR1 is MNHNY and CDR2 SVGAGI (reference sequence). V was trimmed by 0 bases and J by 3 bases, leaving 8 bases between them. The CDR3 has 14 amino acids. CDR3 nucleotide sequence: TGTGCCAGCAGTTACTCAGTAAGGGACACTGAAGCTTTCTTT. Protein: CASSYSVRDTEAFF.

The chain links TRBV4-1 to TRBJ2-5, with D perhaps TRBD2 (5 bases). V dropped 2 bases and J dropped 4 bases, with 8 bases sitting between them. CDR1 MGHRA and CDR2 YSYEKL come from the germline V gene. This CDR3 region has 13 residues. CDR3: CASSQPGRETQYF. For the CDR3, the DNA is TGCGCCAGCAGCCAACCGGGAAGAGAGACCCAGTACTTC.